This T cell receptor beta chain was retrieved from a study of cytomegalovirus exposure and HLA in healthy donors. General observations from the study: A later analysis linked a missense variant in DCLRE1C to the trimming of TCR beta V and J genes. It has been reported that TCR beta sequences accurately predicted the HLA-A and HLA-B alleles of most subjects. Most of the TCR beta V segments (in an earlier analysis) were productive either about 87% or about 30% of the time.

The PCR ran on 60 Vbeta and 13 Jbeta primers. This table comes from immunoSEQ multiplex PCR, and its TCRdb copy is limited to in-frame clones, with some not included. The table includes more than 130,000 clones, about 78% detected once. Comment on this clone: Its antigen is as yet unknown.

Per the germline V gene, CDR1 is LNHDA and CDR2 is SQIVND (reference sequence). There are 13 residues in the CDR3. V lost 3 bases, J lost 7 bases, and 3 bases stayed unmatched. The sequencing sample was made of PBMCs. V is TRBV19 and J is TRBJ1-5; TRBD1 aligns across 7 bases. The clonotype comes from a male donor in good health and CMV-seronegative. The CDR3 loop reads CASSINRGQPQHF. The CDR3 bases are TGTGCCAGTAGTATTAACAGGGGCCAGCCCCAGCATTTT.